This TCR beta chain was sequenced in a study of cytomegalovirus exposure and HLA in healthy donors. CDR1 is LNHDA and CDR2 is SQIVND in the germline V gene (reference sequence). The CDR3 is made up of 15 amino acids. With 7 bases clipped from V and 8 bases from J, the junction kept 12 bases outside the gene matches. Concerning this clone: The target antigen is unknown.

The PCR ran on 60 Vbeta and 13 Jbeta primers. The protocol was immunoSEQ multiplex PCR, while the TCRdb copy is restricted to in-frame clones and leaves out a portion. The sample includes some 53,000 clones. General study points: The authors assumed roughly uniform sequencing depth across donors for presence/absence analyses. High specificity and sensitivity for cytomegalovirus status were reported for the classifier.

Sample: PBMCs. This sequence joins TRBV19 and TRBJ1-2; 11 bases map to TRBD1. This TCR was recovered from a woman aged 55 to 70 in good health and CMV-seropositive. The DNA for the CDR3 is TGTGCCAGTATTCGAACGGGACAGGGGGAGTGGGGCTACACCTTC. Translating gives CASIRTGQGEWGYTF.